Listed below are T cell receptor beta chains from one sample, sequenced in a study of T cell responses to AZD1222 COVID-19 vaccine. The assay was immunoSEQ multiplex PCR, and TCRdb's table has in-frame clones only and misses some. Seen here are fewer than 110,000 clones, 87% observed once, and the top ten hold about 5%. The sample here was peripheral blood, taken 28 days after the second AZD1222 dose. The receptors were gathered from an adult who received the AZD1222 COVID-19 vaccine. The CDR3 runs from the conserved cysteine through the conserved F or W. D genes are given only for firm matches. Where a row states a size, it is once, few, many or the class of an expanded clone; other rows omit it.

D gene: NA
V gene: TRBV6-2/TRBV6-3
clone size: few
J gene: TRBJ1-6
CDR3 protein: CASSHGGLNSPLHF
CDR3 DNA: TGTGCCAGCAGTCACGGCGGGCTAAATTCACCCCTCCACTTT

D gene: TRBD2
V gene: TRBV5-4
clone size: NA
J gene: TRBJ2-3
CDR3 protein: CASSSGTSGADTQYF
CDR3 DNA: TGTGCCAGCAGCTCCGGGACTAGCGGCGCAGATACGCAGTATTTT

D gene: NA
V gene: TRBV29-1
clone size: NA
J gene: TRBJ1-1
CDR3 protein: CSVEVIDRLFSEAFF
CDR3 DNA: TGCAGCGTTGAAGTTATCGACAGGCTGTTCTCTGAAGCTTTCTTT

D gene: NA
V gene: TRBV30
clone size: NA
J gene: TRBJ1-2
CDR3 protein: CAQGYAYGYTF
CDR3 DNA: TGTGCCCAGGGATACGCGTATGGCTACACCTTC

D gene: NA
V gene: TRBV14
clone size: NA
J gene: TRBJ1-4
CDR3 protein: CASSLSLSNEKLFF
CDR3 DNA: TGTGCCAGCAGCCTTTCTCTTTCTAATGAAAAACTGTTTTTT

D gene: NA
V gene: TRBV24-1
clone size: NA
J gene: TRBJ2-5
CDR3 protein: CATGTGETQYF
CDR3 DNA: TGTGCCACCGGCACCGGGGAGACCCAGTACTTC

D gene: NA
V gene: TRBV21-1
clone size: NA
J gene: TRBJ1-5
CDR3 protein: CAIRGQNHANQPQHF
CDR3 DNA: TGTGCCATAAGAGGACAGAACCACGCCAATCAGCCCCAGCATTTT

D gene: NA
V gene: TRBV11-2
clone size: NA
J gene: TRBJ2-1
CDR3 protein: CASSLALDNEQFF
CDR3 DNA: TGTGCCAGCAGCTTAGCCCTCGACAATGAGCAGTTCTTC

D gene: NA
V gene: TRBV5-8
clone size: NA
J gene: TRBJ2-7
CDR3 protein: CASSWVQGVEQYF
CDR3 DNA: TGTGCCAGCAGTTGGGTACAGGGCGTCGAGCAGTACTTC

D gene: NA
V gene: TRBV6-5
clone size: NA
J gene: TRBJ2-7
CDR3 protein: CASTPGAASYEQYF
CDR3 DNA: TGTGCCAGCACCCCGGGGGCAGCGTCCTACGAGCAGTACTTC